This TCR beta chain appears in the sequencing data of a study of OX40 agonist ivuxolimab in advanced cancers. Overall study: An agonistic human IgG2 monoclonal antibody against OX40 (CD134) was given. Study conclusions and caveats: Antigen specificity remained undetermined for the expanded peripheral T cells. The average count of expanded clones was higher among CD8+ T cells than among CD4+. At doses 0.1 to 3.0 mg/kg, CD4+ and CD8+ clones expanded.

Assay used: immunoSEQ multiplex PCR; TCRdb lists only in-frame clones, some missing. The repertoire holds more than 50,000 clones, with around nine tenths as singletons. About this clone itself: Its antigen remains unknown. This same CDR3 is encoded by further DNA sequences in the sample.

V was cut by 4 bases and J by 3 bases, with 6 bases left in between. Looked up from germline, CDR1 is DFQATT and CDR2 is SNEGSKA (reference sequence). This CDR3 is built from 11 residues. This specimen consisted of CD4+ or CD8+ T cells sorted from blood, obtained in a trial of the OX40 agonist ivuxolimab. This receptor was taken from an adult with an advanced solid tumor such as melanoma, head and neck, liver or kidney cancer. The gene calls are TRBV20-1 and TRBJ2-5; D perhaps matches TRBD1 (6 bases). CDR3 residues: CSATGEETQYF. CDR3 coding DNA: TGCAGTGCTACAGGGGAAGAGACCCAGTACTTC.